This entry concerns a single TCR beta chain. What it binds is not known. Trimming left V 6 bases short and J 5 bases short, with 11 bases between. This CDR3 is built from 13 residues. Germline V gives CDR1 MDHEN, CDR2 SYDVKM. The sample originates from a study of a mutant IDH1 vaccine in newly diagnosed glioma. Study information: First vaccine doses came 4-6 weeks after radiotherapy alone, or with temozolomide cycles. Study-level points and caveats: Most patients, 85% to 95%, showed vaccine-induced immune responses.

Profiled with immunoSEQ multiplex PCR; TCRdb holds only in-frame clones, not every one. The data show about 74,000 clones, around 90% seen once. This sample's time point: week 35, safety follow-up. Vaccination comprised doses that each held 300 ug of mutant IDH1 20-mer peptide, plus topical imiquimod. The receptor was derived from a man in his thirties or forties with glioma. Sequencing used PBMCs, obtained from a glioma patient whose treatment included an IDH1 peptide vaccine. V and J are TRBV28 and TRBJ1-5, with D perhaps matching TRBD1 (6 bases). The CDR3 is CASRIGGDQPQHF. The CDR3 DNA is TGTGCCAGCAGGATAGGGGGAGATCAGCCCCAGCATTTT.